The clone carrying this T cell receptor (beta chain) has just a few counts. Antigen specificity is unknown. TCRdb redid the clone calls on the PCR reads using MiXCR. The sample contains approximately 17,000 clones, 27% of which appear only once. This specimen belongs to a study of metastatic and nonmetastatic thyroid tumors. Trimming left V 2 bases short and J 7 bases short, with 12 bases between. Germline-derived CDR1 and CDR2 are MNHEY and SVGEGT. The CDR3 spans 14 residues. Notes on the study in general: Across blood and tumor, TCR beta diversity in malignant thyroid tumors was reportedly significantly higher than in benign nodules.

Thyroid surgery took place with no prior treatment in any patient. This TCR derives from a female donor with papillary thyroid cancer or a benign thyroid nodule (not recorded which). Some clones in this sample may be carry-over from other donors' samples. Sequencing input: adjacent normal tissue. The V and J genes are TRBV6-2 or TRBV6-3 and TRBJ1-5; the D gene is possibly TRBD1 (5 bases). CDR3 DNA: TGTGCCAGCAGTTACCTGGCAGGGCAACAGCCCCAGCATTTT. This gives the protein CASSYLAGQQPQHF.